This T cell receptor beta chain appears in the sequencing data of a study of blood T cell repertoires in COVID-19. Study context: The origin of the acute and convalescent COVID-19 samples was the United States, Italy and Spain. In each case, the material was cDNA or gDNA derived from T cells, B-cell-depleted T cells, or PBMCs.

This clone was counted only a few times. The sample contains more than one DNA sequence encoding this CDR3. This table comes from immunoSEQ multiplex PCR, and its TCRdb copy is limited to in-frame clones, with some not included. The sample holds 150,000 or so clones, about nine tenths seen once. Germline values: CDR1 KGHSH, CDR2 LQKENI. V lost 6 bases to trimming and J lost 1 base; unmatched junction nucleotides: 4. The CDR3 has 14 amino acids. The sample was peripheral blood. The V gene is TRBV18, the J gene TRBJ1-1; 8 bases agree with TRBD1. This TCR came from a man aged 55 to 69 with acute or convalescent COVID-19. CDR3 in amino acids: CASSSTGANTEAFF. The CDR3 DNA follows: TGTGCCAGCTCGTCGACAGGGGCGAACACTGAAGCTTTCTTT. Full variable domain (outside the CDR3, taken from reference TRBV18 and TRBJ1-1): NAGVMQNPRHLVRRRGQEARLRCSPMKGHSHVYWYRQLPEEGLKFMVYLQKENIIDESGMPKERFSAEFPKEGPSILRIQQVVRGDSAAYFCASSSTGANTEAFFGQGTRLTVV.